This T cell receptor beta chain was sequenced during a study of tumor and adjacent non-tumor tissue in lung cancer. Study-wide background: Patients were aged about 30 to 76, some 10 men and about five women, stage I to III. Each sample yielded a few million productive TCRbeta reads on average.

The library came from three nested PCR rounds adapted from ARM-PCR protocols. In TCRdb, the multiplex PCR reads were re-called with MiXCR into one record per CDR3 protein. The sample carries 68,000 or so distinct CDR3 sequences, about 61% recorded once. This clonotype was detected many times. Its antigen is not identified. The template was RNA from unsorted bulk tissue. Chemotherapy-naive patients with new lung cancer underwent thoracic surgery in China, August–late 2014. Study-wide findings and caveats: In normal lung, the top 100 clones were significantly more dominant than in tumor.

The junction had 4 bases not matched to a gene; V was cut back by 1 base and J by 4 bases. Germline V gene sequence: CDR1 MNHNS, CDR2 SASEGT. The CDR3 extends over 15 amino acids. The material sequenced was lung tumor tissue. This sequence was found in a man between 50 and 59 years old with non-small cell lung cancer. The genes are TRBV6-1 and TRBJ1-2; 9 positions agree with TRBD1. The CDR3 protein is CASSEVGQGGYGYTF. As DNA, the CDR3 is TGTGCCAGCAGTGAAGTGGGACAGGGAGGCTATGGCTACACCTTC.